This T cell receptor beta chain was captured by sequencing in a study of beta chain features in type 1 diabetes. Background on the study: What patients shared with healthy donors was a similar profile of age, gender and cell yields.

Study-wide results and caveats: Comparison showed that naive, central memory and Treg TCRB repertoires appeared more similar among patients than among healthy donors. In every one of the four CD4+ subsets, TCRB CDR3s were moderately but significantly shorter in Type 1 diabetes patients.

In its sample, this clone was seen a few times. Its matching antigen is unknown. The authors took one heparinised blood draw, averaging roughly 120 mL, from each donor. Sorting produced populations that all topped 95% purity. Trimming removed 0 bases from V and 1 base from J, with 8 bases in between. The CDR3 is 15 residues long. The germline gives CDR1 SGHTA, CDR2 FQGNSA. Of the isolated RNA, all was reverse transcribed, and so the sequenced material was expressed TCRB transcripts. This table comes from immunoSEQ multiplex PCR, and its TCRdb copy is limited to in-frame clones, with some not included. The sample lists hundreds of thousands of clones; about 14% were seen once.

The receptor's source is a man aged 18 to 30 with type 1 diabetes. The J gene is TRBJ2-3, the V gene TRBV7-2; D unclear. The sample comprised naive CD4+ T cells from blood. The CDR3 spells CASSLALGRTDTQYF. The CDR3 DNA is TGTGCCAGCAGCTTAGCGCTCGGCCGCACAGATACGCAGTATTTT.